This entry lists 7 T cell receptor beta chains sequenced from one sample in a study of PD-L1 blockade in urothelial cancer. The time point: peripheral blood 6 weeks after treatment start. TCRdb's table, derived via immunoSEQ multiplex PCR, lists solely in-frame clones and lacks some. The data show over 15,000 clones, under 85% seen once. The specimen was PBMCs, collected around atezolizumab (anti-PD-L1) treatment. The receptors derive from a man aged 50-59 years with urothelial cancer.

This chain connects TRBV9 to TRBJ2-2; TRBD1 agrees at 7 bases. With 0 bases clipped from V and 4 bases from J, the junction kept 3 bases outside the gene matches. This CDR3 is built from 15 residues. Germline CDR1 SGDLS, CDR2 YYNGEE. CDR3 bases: TGTGCCAGCAGCGTAGGGACAGGAGGCACCGGGGAGCTGTTTTTT. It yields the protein CASSVGTGGTGELFF.

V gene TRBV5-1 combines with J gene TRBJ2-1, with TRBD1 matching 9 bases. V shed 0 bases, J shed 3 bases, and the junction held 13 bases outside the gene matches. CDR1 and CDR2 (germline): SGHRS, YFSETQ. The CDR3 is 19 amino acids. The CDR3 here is CASSLAVFRGTGNYNEQFF. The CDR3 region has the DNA TGCGCCAGCAGCTTGGCAGTTTTTAGGGGGACAGGGAACTACAATGAGCAGTTCTTC.

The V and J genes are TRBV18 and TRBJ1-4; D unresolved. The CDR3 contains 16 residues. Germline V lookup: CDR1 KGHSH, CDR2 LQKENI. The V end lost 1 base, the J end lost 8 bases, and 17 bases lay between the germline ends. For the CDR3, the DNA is TGTGCCAGCTCACCACAACTGAACACGGCCGGGGAAAAACTGTTTTTT. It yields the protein CASSPQLNTAGEKLFF.

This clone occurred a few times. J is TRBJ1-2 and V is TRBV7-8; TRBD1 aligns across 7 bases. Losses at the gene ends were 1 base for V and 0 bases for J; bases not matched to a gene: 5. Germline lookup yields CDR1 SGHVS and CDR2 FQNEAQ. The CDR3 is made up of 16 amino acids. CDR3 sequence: CASSLDRQGANYGYTF. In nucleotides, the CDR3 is TGTGCCAGCAGCTTAGATAGACAGGGCGCTAACTATGGCTACACCTTC.

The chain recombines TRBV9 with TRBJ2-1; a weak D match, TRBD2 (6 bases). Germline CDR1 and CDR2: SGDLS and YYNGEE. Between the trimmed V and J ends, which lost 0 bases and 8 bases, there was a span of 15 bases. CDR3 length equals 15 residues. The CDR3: CASSVAGRSGDEQFF. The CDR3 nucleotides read TGTGCCAGCAGCGTAGCGGGAAGGTCGGGGGATGAGCAGTTCTTC.

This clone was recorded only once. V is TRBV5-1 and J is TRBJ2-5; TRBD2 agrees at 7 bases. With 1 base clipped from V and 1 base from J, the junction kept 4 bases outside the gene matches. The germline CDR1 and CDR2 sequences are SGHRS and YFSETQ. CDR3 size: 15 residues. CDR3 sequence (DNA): TGCGCCAGCAGCTTGTTTGCGGGGGTCCAAGAGACCCAGTACTTC. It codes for CASSLFAGVQETQYF.

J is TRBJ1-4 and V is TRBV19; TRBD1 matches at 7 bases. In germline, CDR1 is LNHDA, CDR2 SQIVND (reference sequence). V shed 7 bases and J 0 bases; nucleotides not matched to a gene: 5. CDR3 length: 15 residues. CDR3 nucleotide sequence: TGTGCCAGTAAGGGACAGCATGCAACTAATGAAAAACTGTTTTTT. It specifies CASKGQHATNEKLFF.